One and the same sample provided the 26 T cell receptor beta chains below, sequenced in a study of response to subunit inactivated influenza vaccine. Each CDR3 protein is one row after TCRdb ran MiXCR on the RT-PCR reads. This table holds 450,000 to 700,000 distinct CDR3 sequences, around 13% found once. The sequenced sample was PBMCs from blood, obtained 11 to 12 days after vaccination. These receptors were collected from a man over 45 who received an inactivated influenza vaccine.

The chain has TRBV15 and TRBJ1-5; 7 bases map to TRBD1. The CDR3 extends over 14 amino acids. Germline CDR1 LNHNV, CDR2 YYDKDF (reference sequence). The J segment lost 5 bases and the V segment lost 8 bases, leaving 9 bases of the junction unmatched. CDR3 residues: CATSSGGRYQPQHF. As DNA, the CDR3 is TGTGCCACCTCGTCAGGGGGACGGTATCAGCCCCAGCATTTT.

This clonotype has more than one count but fewer than ten. The V call is TRBV24-1, the J call TRBJ2-3; 7 nucleotides match TRBD2. The CDR3 has 14 amino acids. CDR1 and CDR2 from the germline V gene are KGHDR and SFDVKD. With V trimmed by 1 base and J by 3 bases, 0 bases remained unmatched. CDR3 bases: TGTGCCACCAGTGATTTCGGGAGGACAGATACGCAGTATTTT. Translated, it gives CATSDFGRTDTQYF.

This clonotype came up once. This may arise from a read error, as a much more abundant clone is one base away. The rearrangement joins TRBV12-3 or TRBV12-4 to TRBJ2-3; a weak D match, TRBD2 (6 bases). The CDR3 length is 14 residues. CDR3 sequence (DNA): TGTGCCTGCAGTCTCAGACTAGTCACAGATACGCAGTATTTT. Protein sequence: CACSLRLVTDTQYF.

This clonotype occurred a few times. V usage is TRBV7-2 and J usage is TRBJ2-7; tentatively, D is TRBD1 (5 bases). V shed 6 bases and J shed 0 bases, with 15 bases lying between them. Per the germline V gene, CDR1 is SGHTA and CDR2 is FQGNSA. The CDR3 is made up of 15 amino acids. CDR3 nucleotide sequence: TGTGCCAGCAGTTCAGGCAGGGTTCCCTCCTACGAGCAGTACTTC. It translates to CASSSGRVPSYEQYF.

The chain combines TRBV29-1 with TRBJ2-7; 10 bases align to TRBD2. Trimming at V came to 5 bases and at J to 3 bases, leaving 4 bases not matched to a gene. Germline values: CDR1 SQVTM, CDR2 ANQGSEA. The CDR3 covers 13 residues. DNA for the CDR3: TGCAGCGTTCGTGCTAGCGGGAGCTACGAGCAGTACTTC. Residues: CSVRASGSYEQYF.

This clonotype has only a few counts. This chain joins TRBV6-1 and TRBJ2-1; the D gene could be TRBD1 or TRBD2 (6 bases each). There are 17 residues in the CDR3. Germline V gives CDR1 MNHNS, CDR2 SASEGT. V lost 5 bases and J lost 0, with 17 bases in between. The CDR3 spells CASSTWGAANSYNEQFF. For the CDR3, the DNA is TGTGCCAGCAGTACCTGGGGGGCCGCAAACTCCTACAATGAGCAGTTCTTC.

There are a few counts of this clonotype. This sequence joins TRBV2 and TRBJ2-5; a weak D match, TRBD1 (6 bases). Germline V CDR1 and CDR2: SNHLY, FYNNEI. Trimming cost V 9 bases and J 5 bases, with 22 bases left between them. The CDR3 length is 15 residues. CDR3 sequence: CASQVFRGVGETQYF. CDR3 DNA sequence: TGTGCCAGTCAAGTTTTCAGGGGCGTGGGTGAGACCCAGTACTTC.

This clonotype was seen repeatedly, ten times or more. The chain employs TRBV28 and TRBJ2-7, with 8 bases fitting TRBD2. CDR3 length: 21 amino acids. V lost 2 bases and J lost 2; bases outside the gene matches: 23. Germline V gives CDR1 MDHEN, CDR2 SYDVKM. CDR3 sequence reads: CASSLDPWAGGSHSVTYEQYF. In DNA form, the CDR3 reads TGTGCCAGCAGTTTAGACCCCTGGGCGGGGGGCTCCCACTCAGTTACCTACGAGCAGTACTTC.

The chain couples TRBV5-5 to TRBJ1-2, with 7 bases that match TRBD1. The CDR3 has 15 residues. V trimming: 5 bases; J trimming: 0 bases; junction bases outside the gene matches: 7. Germline V gene data show CDR1 as SGHKS and CDR2 as YYEKEE (reference sequence). Written as DNA, the CDR3 is TGTGCCAGCAGTTCGGGACAGCTAGCTAACTATGGCTACACCTTC. Its translation is CASSSGQLANYGYTF.

The V call is TRBV20-1, the J call TRBJ2-3; perhaps TRBD2 as D (5 bases). Trimming cost V 7 bases and J 10 bases, with 6 bases left between them. Per the germline V gene, CDR1 is DFQATT and CDR2 is SNEGSKA (reference sequence). The CDR3 sequence is 8 residues long. The CDR3 DNA follows: TGCAGTGTCGGGGCGCAGTATTTT. Its translation is CSVGAQYF.

This clonotype occurred many times. V gene TRBV5-1 combines with J gene TRBJ2-1; tentatively, D is TRBD1 (7 bases). CDR1 is SGHRS, CDR2 YFSETQ, per germline. The CDR3 has 15 amino acids. V lost 5 bases, J lost 5 bases, and 17 bases lay in between. Here the CDR3 reads CASREGAIVHNEQFF. The DNA of the CDR3 is TGCGCCAGCAGGGAGGGGGCGATAGTCCACAATGAGCAGTTCTTC.

The chain has TRBV5-6 and TRBJ1-2, with TRBD1 identical over 10 bases. This CDR3 is 18 amino acids long. V trimming: 4 bases; J trimming: 4 bases; junction bases outside the gene matches: 16. The germline V gene encodes CDR1 SGHDT and CDR2 YYEEEE. This CDR3 is CASSHNLGQGFSGYGYTF. CDR3 nucleotide sequence: TGTGCCAGCAGCCATAATCTGGGACAGGGGTTTAGTGGCTATGGCTACACCTTC.

This clonotype was detected many times. The chain links TRBV6-1 to TRBJ1-6, with a possible D match to TRBD1 (5 bases). Germline V CDR1 and CDR2: MNHNS, SASEGT. V was shortened by 3 bases and J by 9 bases, with 9 bases between the two germline ends. The CDR3 has 13 residues. CDR3 sequence (DNA): TGTGCCAGCAGTGAGACAGAGGGTTCACCCCTCCACTTT. It codes for CASSETEGSPLHF.

This clonotype was recorded a few times. The CDR3 sequence is CASSVLGTGEGNEQFF. Written as DNA, the CDR3 is TGTGCCAGCAGTGTCCTTGGGACAGGGGAGGGCAATGAGCAGTTCTTC. The rearrangement links TRBV27 to TRBJ2-1, with 10 bases fitting TRBD1. Unmatched junction bases numbered 10, after V lost 5 bases and J lost 6 bases. Germline V CDR1 and CDR2: MNHEY, SMNVEV (reference sequence). The CDR3 contains 16 residues.

This sequence joins TRBV3-1 and TRBJ2-1, with D uncertain. Germline values: CDR1 LGHDT, CDR2 YNNKEL (reference sequence). Trimming left V 4 bases short and J 9 bases short, with 10 bases between. The CDR3 has 12 residues. CDR3 nucleotide sequence: TGTGCCAGCAGCCCGCAGCGTAGTGAGCAGTTCTTC. It translates to CASSPQRSEQFF.

Details on this clonotype: Relative to the germline gene, one junction end is altered; a read error may explain this. The chain has TRBV29-1 and TRBJ2-1, with TRBD1 identical over 7 bases. This CDR3 is built from 14 residues. The germline V gene encodes CDR1 SQVTM and CDR2 ANQGSEA. CDR3 coding DNA: TGCAGCGTAGAAGGGTTGGGACAGTACAATGAGCAGTTCTTC. It specifies CSVEGLGQYNEQFF.

This clonotype was recorded a few times. V gene TRBV7-9 combines with J gene TRBJ2-2, with D possibly being TRBD1 (5 bases). This CDR3 contains 13 residues. CDR1 and CDR2 from the germline V gene are SEHNR and FQNEAQ (reference sequence). Trimming pared 5 bases from V and 13 bases from J, leaving 17 bases between. The chain's CDR3 is CASSIPQGGALFF. CDR3 bases: TGTGCCAGCAGCATACCCCAGGGTGGAGCGCTGTTTTTT. The full variable domain, completed using reference TRBV7-9 and TRBJ2-2, is DTGVSQNPRHKITKRGQNVTFRCDPISEHNRLYWYRQTLGQGPEFLTYFQNEAQLEKSRLLSDRFSAERPKGSFSTLEIQRTEQGDSAMYLCASSIPQGGALFFGEGSRLTVL.

This clonotype was picked up a small number of times. This sequence joins TRBV12-3 or TRBV12-4 and TRBJ2-7, with a possible D match to TRBD1 (5 bases). There are 15 residues in the CDR3. Trimming shortened V by 4 bases and J by 4 bases, and 17 bases separated the two germline ends. CDR3 residues: CASSSGIERTYEQYF. The CDR3 bases are TGTGCCAGCAGTTCGGGCATTGAAAGGACATACGAGCAGTACTTC.

V gene TRBV12-3 or TRBV12-4 combines with J gene TRBJ2-6; TRBD2 matches at 11 bases. CDR3 size: 18 residues. V lost 6 bases to trimming and J lost 0 bases; unmatched junction nucleotides: 7. The CDR3 bases are TGTGCCAGCAGCCTCACTAGCGGGGGTTTCTCTGGGGCCAACGTCCTGACTTTC. Its protein is CASSLTSGGFSGANVLTF.

This clonotype was seen many times. The rearrangement joins TRBV6-5 to TRBJ2-7; D possibly corresponds to TRBD2 (5 bases). Germline V lookup: CDR1 MNHEY, CDR2 SVGAGI. Trimming pared 7 bases from V and 6 bases from J, leaving 13 bases between. There are 12 residues in the CDR3. The CDR3 DNA is TGTGCCAGCATAGGTGAGGGCTCCGAGCAGTACTTC. Translation gives CASIGEGSEQYF.

J is TRBJ2-3 and V is TRBV5-1, with D perhaps matching TRBD1 (6 bases). This CDR3 spans 15 amino acids. Germline assignment: CDR1 SGHRS and CDR2 YFSETQ. Deletions cut 3 bases from V and 0 bases from J, with 11 bases between. The CDR3 spells CASSSYRASTDTQYF. DNA for the CDR3: TGCGCCAGCAGCTCCTACAGGGCCAGCACAGATACGCAGTATTTT.

In this sample, this clonotype turned up a few times. The CDR3 loop is CAWHRAGNTIYF. For the CDR3, the DNA is TGTGCCTGGCACAGGGCTGGAAACACCATATATTTT. The chain couples TRBV30 to TRBJ1-3, with a possible D match to TRBD1 (6 bases). The germline V gene has CDR1 GTSNPN and CDR2 SVGIG (reference sequence). Trimming removed 5 bases at V and 2 bases at J, with 7 bases between. The CDR3 spans 12 residues.

The gene calls are TRBV7-9 and TRBJ2-5, with D possibly TRBD1 on 5 matching bases. CDR3 length: 14 amino acids. V gave up 3 bases and J gave up 1 base, with 9 bases separating them. CDR1 and CDR2 (germline): SEHNR, FQNEAQ (reference sequence). CDR3 loop: CASSFDSFQETQYF. The DNA of the CDR3 is TGTGCCAGCAGCTTCGACAGCTTCCAAGAGACCCAGTACTTC.

A few counts support this clonotype. The rearrangement uses TRBV14 and TRBJ2-1; 12 bases are shared with TRBD2. Germline CDR1 is SGHDN and CDR2 is FVKESK. The length of the CDR3 is 20 residues. J was trimmed by 1 base and V by 2 bases; bases with no gene match: 12. The CDR3, as DNA: TGTGCCAGCAGCCAACTCACTAGCGGGGGGCCAAGGGGGTCCTACAATGAGCAGTTCTTC. Its protein is CASSQLTSGGPRGSYNEQFF.

This clonotype was counted a few times. V is TRBV4-2 and J is TRBJ2-7, with a weak D call TRBD2 (6 bases). The germline V gene has CDR1 LGHNA and CDR2 YNFKEQ. This CDR3 contains 17 residues. Trimming removed 1 base at V and 0 bases at J, with 16 bases between. The CDR3 region is CASSQVGGEALSYEQYF. The CDR3 region has the DNA TGTGCCAGCAGCCAAGTCGGCGGGGAGGCCCTCTCCTACGAGCAGTACTTC.

The J gene is TRBJ1-2, the V gene TRBV20-1, with D possibly matching TRBD1 (6 bases). The CDR3 has 14 amino acids. The germline V gene has CDR1 DFQATT and CDR2 SNEGSKA (reference sequence). V gave up 5 bases and J gave up 4 bases, with 17 bases separating them. The CDR3 sequence is CSAPPGHETYGYTF. The DNA for the CDR3 is TGCAGTGCTCCTCCGGGACACGAAACCTATGGCTACACCTTC.